This entry lists 20 T cell receptor beta chains sequenced from one sample in a study of blood T cell repertoires in COVID-19. This table comes from immunoSEQ multiplex PCR, and its TCRdb copy is limited to in-frame clones, with some not included. Counted here are around 88,000 clones, roughly 80% occurring once; the ten biggest clones make up around 11%. The specimen sequenced was peripheral blood. All receptors derive from a woman over 75 with acute or convalescent COVID-19.

This clone was recorded only once. This rearrangement joins TRBV9 to TRBJ1-1, with D possibly matching TRBD1 (5 bases). V was cut by 0 bases and J by 4 bases, with 16 bases left in between. Germline V gene data show CDR1 as SGDLS and CDR2 as YYNGEE. The CDR3 runs to 16 residues. CDR3 sequence (DNA): TGTGCCAGCAGCGTAGGTGGGGGACTGTTAAGCACTGAAGCTTTCTTT. It encodes CASSVGGGLLSTEAFF.

V usage is TRBV9 and J usage is TRBJ1-2; D may be TRBD1 (5 bases). Germline V gene sequence: CDR1 SGDLS, CDR2 YYNGEE. The V end lost 0 bases, the J end lost 9 bases, and 12 bases lay between the germline ends. This CDR3 is 13 amino acids long. CDR3 in amino acids: CASSVVSGSRYTF. The CDR3 DNA reads as TGTGCCAGCAGCGTAGTATCAGGGTCACGCTACACCTTC.

This chain uses TRBV5-1 with TRBJ2-3, with TRBD2 identical over 8 bases. The CDR3 totals 15 residues. V lost 4 bases and J lost 3; bases outside the gene matches: 7. CDR1 is SGHRS, CDR2 YFSETQ, per germline. The CDR3 sequence: CASSGRGGRTDTQYF. The CDR3 coding sequence is TGCGCCAGCAGCGGACGGGGGGGCCGGACAGATACGCAGTATTTT.

This clone occurred a few times. The rearrangement links TRBV2 to TRBJ1-6; TRBD1 aligns across 8 bases. Germline loops: CDR1 SNHLY, CDR2 FYNNEI. The CDR3 spans 15 residues. J lost 8 bases, V lost 3 bases, and 6 bases had no gene match. CDR3 coding DNA: TGTGCCAGCAGTGATTCGGGACAGGTTTATTCACCCCTCCACTTT. This sequence encodes CASSDSGQVYSPLHF.

This clone appeared a single time. The J gene is TRBJ1-3, the V gene TRBV9; 10 bases are a match to TRBD1. CDR3 size: 18 residues. Germline CDR1 and CDR2: SGDLS and YYNGEE. The trim removed 3 bases at V and 2 bases at J, leaving 11 bases unmatched. The CDR3: CASSASGTGDPTGNTIYF. The CDR3, as DNA: TGTGCCAGCAGCGCTTCCGGGACAGGGGACCCCACTGGAAACACCATATATTTT.

This chain links TRBV7-2 with TRBJ2-3; weak D call: TRBD2 (6 bases). This CDR3 spans 16 amino acids. Between the trimmed V and J ends, which lost 1 base and 1 base, there was a span of 12 bases. Germline V gene lookup returns CDR1 SGHTA and CDR2 FQGNSA. CDR3 DNA sequence: TGTGCCAGCAGCTTAGGACCGGGGGTTGGCACAGATACGCAGTATTTT. This encodes CASSLGPGVGTDTQYF.

This clone turned up a few times. This rearrangement joins TRBV5-4 to TRBJ2-5; 7 positions match TRBD2. V was pared by 4 bases and J by 2 bases, with 5 bases of the junction left unmatched. Germline assignment: CDR1 SGHNT and CDR2 YYREEE (reference sequence). The CDR3 contains 14 residues. The CDR3 region is CASSRGRGQETQYF. CDR3 coding DNA: TGTGCCAGCAGCCGAGGGAGGGGACAAGAGACCCAGTACTTC. Full variable domain (remainder filled in from reference TRBV5-4 and TRBJ2-5): ETGVTQSPTHLIKTRGQQVTLRCSSQSGHNTVSWYQQALGQGPQFIFQYYREEENGRGNFPPRFSGLQFPNYSSELNVNALELDDSALYLCASSRGRGQETQYFGPGTRLLVL.

This clone was found once. This rearrangement joins TRBV5-1 to TRBJ1-4, with D possibly matching TRBD1 (6 bases). With 4 bases removed from V and 4 bases from J, the gap between germline ends came to 14 bases. Germline V CDR1 and CDR2: SGHRS, YFSETQ. This CDR3 is built from 15 residues. CDR3 loop: CASSMTGTSNEKLFF. In DNA, the CDR3 is TGCGCCAGCAGCATGACCGGGACAAGTAATGAAAAACTGTTTTTT.

The chain joins TRBV5-4 to TRBJ2-7; D perhaps matches TRBD1 (6 bases). The CDR3 spans 15 residues. Germline assignment: CDR1 SGHNT and CDR2 YYREEE (reference sequence). V dropped 0 bases and J dropped 1 base, with 11 bases sitting between them. The CDR3 is CASSLGTGKSYEQYF. The CDR3 DNA sequence: TGTGCCAGCAGCTTGGGAACAGGGAAGTCCTACGAGCAGTACTTC.

The V gene is TRBV27, the J gene TRBJ2-1; TRBD2 matches 8 bases. This CDR3 contains 14 residues. CDR1 is MNHEY, CDR2 SMNVEV, per germline (reference sequence). With 5 bases clipped from V and 8 bases from J, the junction kept 8 bases outside the gene matches. Here the CDR3 reads CASSPRGGPDEQFF. CDR3 DNA sequence: TGTGCCAGCAGTCCCCGGGGGGGTCCGGATGAGCAGTTCTTC.

This clone has at least ten counts. The V and J genes are TRBV5-1 and TRBJ1-5; 9 nucleotides agree with TRBD1. The CDR3 covers 16 residues. The V gene end was trimmed by 0 bases and the J gene end by 7 bases; junction bases not matched to a gene: 8. CDR1 and CDR2 from the germline V gene are SGHRS and YFSETQ. CDR3 residues: CASSLDGTGFGQPQHF. The CDR3 DNA reads TGCGCCAGCAGCTTGGATGGGACAGGGTTTGGCCAGCCCCAGCATTTT.

V gene TRBV6-5 combines with J gene TRBJ1-3; maybe TRBD1 (5 bases). Germline V gene data show CDR1 as MNHEY and CDR2 as SVGAGI. The CDR3 sequence is 15 residues long. Trimming removed 5 bases at V and 2 bases at J, with 13 bases between. This CDR3 reads CASSPRTPAGNTIYF. The CDR3 DNA reads as TGTGCCAGCAGTCCTCGGACACCTGCTGGAAACACCATATATTTT.

This clone was recorded once. V usage is TRBV9 and J usage is TRBJ1-2, with D uncertain. This CDR3 has 13 amino acids. In germline, CDR1 is SGDLS, CDR2 YYNGEE. V dropped 0 bases and J dropped 8 bases, with 11 bases sitting between them. CDR3 in DNA: TGTGCCAGCAGCGTAGGGGATAGAGGGGGCTACACCTTC. Protein sequence: CASSVGDRGGYTF.

This chain joins TRBV7-8 and TRBJ1-1; D remains unclear. V gave up 3 bases and J gave up 1 base, with 9 bases separating them. CDR1 is SGHVS and CDR2 is FQNEAQ in the germline V gene. The CDR3 runs to 14 residues. CDR3 in amino acids: CASSFPGRNTEAFF. For the CDR3, the DNA is TGTGCCAGCAGCTTCCCTGGGAGGAACACTGAAGCTTTCTTT. Full variable domain (rest looked up from reference TRBV7-8 and TRBJ1-1): GAGVSQSPRYKVAKRGQDVALRCDPISGHVSLFWYQQALGQGPEFLTYFQNEAQLDKSGLPSDRFFAERPEGSVSTLKIQRTQQEDSAVYLCASSFPGRNTEAFFGQGTRLTVV.

The CDR3 region is CASSNAGQKETQYF. CDR3 nucleotides: TGTGCCAGCAGCAACGCGGGACAGAAAGAGACCCAGTACTTC. The genes are TRBV6-2 or TRBV6-3 and TRBJ2-5, with TRBD1 as a possible D gene (7 bases). Germline CDR1 MNHEY, CDR2 SVGEGT. The CDR3 length is 14 residues. V shed 6 bases and J shed 3 bases, with 14 bases lying between them.

CDR3 residues: CASSIRTDTDTQYF. The DNA of the CDR3 is TGTGCCAGTAGTATACGGACAGACACAGATACGCAGTATTTT. The chain couples TRBV19 to TRBJ2-3, with D possibly being TRBD1 (6 bases). With 2 bases removed from V and 2 bases from J, the gap between germline ends came to 8 bases. Germline assignment: CDR1 LNHDA and CDR2 SQIVND (reference sequence). The CDR3 sequence is 14 residues long.

Comment on this clone: The junction departs from the called germline gene at one end, perhaps through a read error. The chain uses TRBV19 and TRBJ1-1; TRBD1 aligns across 9 bases. CDR1 LNHDA and CDR2 SQIVND come from the germline V gene (reference sequence). CDR3 length: 17 amino acids. This CDR3 is CASSMRGLGTGNIEAFF. The CDR3 DNA follows: TGTGCCAGTTCCATGAGGGGGTTGGGGACAGGGAACATTGAAGCTTTCTTT.

The chain combines TRBV19 with TRBJ1-1; D might be TRBD1 (5 bases). The V end lost 9 bases, the J end lost 4 bases, and 15 bases lay between the germline ends. The germline V gene encodes CDR1 LNHDA and CDR2 SQIVND (reference sequence). The CDR3 consists of 13 residues. CDR3 coding DNA: TGTGCCAGCGGAGGGAGGGACGGCACTGAAGCTTTCTTT. Translation gives CASGGRDGTEAFF. The full variable domain, its missing parts supplied by reference TRBV19 and TRBJ1-1, is DGGITQSPKYLFRKEGQNVTLSCEQNLNHDAMYWYRQDPGQGLRLIYYSQIVNDFQKGDIAEGYSVSREKKESFPLTVTSAQKNPTAFYLCASGGRDGTEAFFGQGTRLTVV.

This clone was observed once. V gene TRBV6-2 or TRBV6-3 combines with J gene TRBJ1-1; the match to TRBD1 covers 7 bases. Germline trimming cut 5 bases from V and 1 base from J; bases unmatched to any gene: 4. The CDR3 length is 14 residues. Germline V gives CDR1 MNHEY, CDR2 SVGEGT. Here the CDR3 reads CASSDGTANTEAFF. CDR3 bases: TGTGCCAGCAGTGATGGGACAGCGAACACTGAAGCTTTCTTT.

This chain links TRBV6-6 with TRBJ2-7; 7 nucleotides line up with TRBD1. The germline V gene has CDR1 MNHNY and CDR2 SVGAGI (reference sequence). Unmatched junction bases numbered 8, after V lost 6 bases and J lost 3 bases. The CDR3 totals 14 residues. The CDR3 protein is CASRRTGQSYEQYF. The CDR3, as DNA: TGTGCCAGCAGGAGGACGGGACAGAGCTACGAGCAGTACTTC.